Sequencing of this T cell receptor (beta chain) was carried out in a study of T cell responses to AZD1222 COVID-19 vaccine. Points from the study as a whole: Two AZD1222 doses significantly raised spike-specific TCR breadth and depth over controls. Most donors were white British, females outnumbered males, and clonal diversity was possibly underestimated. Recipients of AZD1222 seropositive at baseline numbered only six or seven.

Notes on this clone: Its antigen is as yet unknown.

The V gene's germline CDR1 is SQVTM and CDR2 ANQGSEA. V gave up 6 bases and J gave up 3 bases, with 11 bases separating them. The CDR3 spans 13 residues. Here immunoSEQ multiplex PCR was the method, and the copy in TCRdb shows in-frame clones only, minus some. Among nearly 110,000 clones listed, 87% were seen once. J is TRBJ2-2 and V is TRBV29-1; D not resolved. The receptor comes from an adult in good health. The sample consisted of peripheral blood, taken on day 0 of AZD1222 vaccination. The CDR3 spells CSVLRVYTGELFF. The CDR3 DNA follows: TGCAGCGTCTTACGAGTTTACACCGGGGAGCTGTTTTTT.